These 14 T cell receptor beta chains were sequenced from one sample in a study of pediatric ulcerative colitis. Only in-frame clones appear in the TCRdb table, and some are missing; sequencing was by immunoSEQ multiplex PCR. Of 30,000 to 40,000 clones listed, roughly four fifths were seen once; the top ten hold approximately 4.5%. The sequenced material came from blood. Source of these receptors: a boy aged 5-17 years with severe ulcerative colitis.

The rearrangement links TRBV5-1 to TRBJ2-7, with 12 bases lining up with TRBD2. V lost 2 bases, J lost 5 bases, and 8 bases stayed unmatched. From germline, CDR1 is SGHRS and CDR2 YFSETQ. The CDR3 extends over 16 amino acids. The CDR3 protein is CASSFLLAGGQDEQYF. The CDR3 nucleotides are TGCGCCAGCAGCTTCCTCCTAGCGGGGGGGCAAGACGAGCAGTACTTC.

This chain joins TRBV9 and TRBJ1-2, with D tentatively TRBD1 (6 bases). The germline CDR1 and CDR2 sequences are SGDLS and YYNGEE. Between the trimmed V and J ends, which lost 3 bases and 6 bases, there was a span of 24 bases. This CDR3 region has 17 residues. CDR3 protein: CASSASPGRGGGDGYTF. In DNA form, the CDR3 reads TGTGCCAGCAGCGCAAGCCCCGGCCGGGGGGGCGGCGATGGCTACACCTTC. Based on the CDR3 plus reference TRBV9 and TRBJ1-2, the full variable domain is DSGVTQTPKHLITATGQRVTLRCSPRSGDLSVYWYQQSLDQGLQFLIQYYNGEERAKGNILERFSAQQFPDLHSELNLSSLELGDSALYFCASSASPGRGGGDGYTFGSGTRLTVV.

J is TRBJ1-5 and V is TRBV19; D possibly corresponds to TRBD1 (5 bases). This CDR3 spans 18 amino acids. The V end lost 6 bases, the J end lost 4 bases, and 25 bases lay between the germline ends. Germline CDR1 is LNHDA and CDR2 is SQIVND (reference sequence). CDR3 loop: CASSGWQGRLRSNQPQHF. The DNA for the CDR3 is TGTGCCAGTAGCGGATGGCAGGGTCGGCTTCGATCGAATCAGCCCCAGCATTTT.

The chain uses TRBV7-9 and TRBJ1-1; no definite D call. This CDR3 has 15 residues. Germline loops: CDR1 SEHNR, CDR2 FQNEAQ (reference sequence). V was shortened by 1 base and J by 6 bases, with 15 bases between the two germline ends. CDR3 DNA: TGTGCCAGCAGCTTAGAACTCCCCGGGCTGTCTGAAGCTTTCTTT. Its translation is CASSLELPGLSEAFF. The variable domain in full, with the rest retrieved from reference TRBV7-9 and TRBJ1-1, is DTGVSQNPRHKITKRGQNVTFRCDPISEHNRLYWYRQTLGQGPEFLTYFQNEAQLEKSRLLSDRFSAERPKGSFSTLEIQRTEQGDSAMYLCASSLELPGLSEAFFGQGTRLTVV.

The chain combines TRBV30 with TRBJ2-7; maybe TRBD1 (6 bases). The CDR3 contains 15 residues. Between the trimmed V and J ends, which lost 0 bases and 2 bases, there was a span of 14 bases. Germline V gene sequence: CDR1 GTSNPN, CDR2 SVGIG (reference sequence). The CDR3 reads CAWSVGQGLTYEQYF. The CDR3 DNA reads as TGTGCCTGGAGTGTAGGTCAGGGGTTAACCTACGAGCAGTACTTC.

The rearrangement uses TRBV2 and TRBJ1-2; 9 nucleotides align to TRBD1. This CDR3 is 15 amino acids long. After removal of 6 bases from V and 8 bases from J, the junction contained 13 bases not matched to a gene. Germline V lookup: CDR1 SNHLY, CDR2 FYNNEI. The CDR3 sequence: CASRAGQGSLRGYTF. CDR3 nucleotide sequence: TGTGCCAGCAGGGCGGGACAGGGAAGTCTGAGGGGCTACACCTTC.

This chain connects TRBV5-6 to TRBJ2-1; TRBD1 aligns across 8 bases. Germline V gives CDR1 SGHDT, CDR2 YYEEEE. V lost 3 bases and J lost 8; bases outside the gene matches: 7. The CDR3 length is 14 residues. The CDR3 bases are TGTGCCAGCAGCTCGGAGACAGGGGAGTATGAGCAGTTCTTC. This gives the protein CASSSETGEYEQFF.

This clone appeared once. V is TRBV7-6 and J is TRBJ1-1; D not resolved. Germline-derived CDR1 and CDR2 are SGHVS and FNYEAQ. The CDR3 sequence is 12 residues long. V dropped 1 base and J dropped 7 bases, with 7 bases sitting between them. The CDR3 sequence: CASSLGPSEAFF. The CDR3 nucleotides read TGTGCCAGCAGCTTAGGGCCGAGTGAAGCTTTCTTT.

CDR3 protein: CAWEQGTGANVLTF. The CDR3 DNA reads as TGTGCCTGGGAACAGGGGACTGGGGCCAACGTCCTGACTTTC. The chain has TRBV30 and TRBJ2-6, with 7 bases aligning to TRBD1. The CDR3 length is 14 residues. V lost 5 bases, J lost 2 bases, and 3 bases stayed unmatched. CDR1 GTSNPN and CDR2 SVGIG come from the germline V gene (reference sequence).

The gene calls are TRBV11-1 and TRBJ1-1, with 8 bases fitting TRBD1. The trim removed 5 bases at V and 1 base at J, leaving 18 bases unmatched. This CDR3 is built from 19 residues. CDR1 and CDR2 from the germline V gene are SGHAT and FQDESV (reference sequence). CDR3 sequence reads: CASSSYRQGHPLANTEAFF. The CDR3 DNA is TGTGCCAGCAGCAGTTACAGACAGGGGCATCCCCTCGCGAACACTGAAGCTTTCTTT.

This clone was seen only a few times. The chain links TRBV25-1 to TRBJ1-2; maybe TRBD1 (6 bases). V was trimmed by 2 bases and J by 6 bases, leaving 10 bases between them. Germline CDR1 MGHDK, CDR2 SYGVNS. This CDR3 comprises 13 residues. The CDR3 spells CASSEVQGNGYTF. As DNA, the CDR3 is TGTGCCAGCAGTGAAGTCCAGGGGAATGGCTACACCTTC.

The V gene is TRBV18, the J gene TRBJ1-1; a weak D match, TRBD1 (5 bases). This CDR3 comprises 14 residues. CDR1 is KGHSH, CDR2 LQKENI, per germline. Trimming stripped 4 bases from V and 0 bases from J, with 9 bases between. The CDR3 DNA reads TGTGCCAGCTCACAGCAGGGAGTGAACACTGAAGCTTTCTTT. Encoded protein: CASSQQGVNTEAFF.

The chain links TRBV4-1 to TRBJ2-2; D gene unclear. The CDR3 has 14 amino acids. Between the trimmed V and J ends, which lost 1 base and 1 base, there was a span of 4 bases. Per the germline V gene, CDR1 is MGHRA and CDR2 is YSYEKL. CDR3 sequence: CASSQGQNTGELFF. CDR3 sequence (DNA): TGCGCCAGCAGCCAAGGTCAGAACACCGGGGAGCTGTTTTTT.

The rearrangement links TRBV7-2 to TRBJ1-3; weak D call: TRBD1 (5 bases). V was clipped by 1 base and J by 2 bases, with 12 bases between them. This CDR3 has 16 residues. CDR1 is SGHTA and CDR2 is FQGNSA in the germline V gene. CDR3 residues: CASSLDSGGAGNTIYF. The CDR3 DNA sequence: TGTGCCAGCAGCTTAGACTCTGGGGGGGCTGGAAACACCATATATTTT.